These T cell receptor beta chains were read from a single sample in a study of blood T cell repertoires in COVID-19. Profiled with immunoSEQ multiplex PCR; TCRdb holds only in-frame clones, not every one. Of about 470,000 clones in the sample, roughly 90% were seen once. Input material: PBMCs or T cells enriched from blood (not recorded which). The receptors were sampled from a young woman who had recovered from COVID-19. The CDR3 runs from the conserved cysteine through the conserved F or W. Fields, in order: J gene, clone size, D gene, V gene, CDR3 DNA, CDR3 protein. A D gene is named only where the DNA matches it firmly. A row's size may be missing; if present it is once, few, many or a size class.

TRBJ2-3 | . | . | TRBV9 | TGTGCCAGCAGCGTATTGTGGGGCGCTAGCACAGATACGCAGTATTTT | CASSVLWGASTDTQYF
TRBJ2-1 | few | . | TRBV21-1 | TGTGCCAGCAGCAACGGACTAGCGGAGGGGAATGAGCAGTTCTTC | CASSNGLAEGNEQFF
TRBJ2-5 | . | TRBD2 | TRBV7-2 | TGTGCCAGCAGCTTAGAGGGACTAGCGGCCCCCGTCGGGGAGACCCAGTACTTC | CASSLEGLAAPVGETQYF
TRBJ2-5 | . | . | TRBV7-2 | TGTGCCAGCAGCCCGGGACTGGTGAACCCGGAGACCCAGTACTTC | CASSPGLVNPETQYF
TRBJ1-1 | . | . | TRBV7-2 | TGTGCCAGCAGCTTAGGCCGGGGAGGCGTAATGAACACTGAAGCTTTCTTT | CASSLGRGGVMNTEAFF
TRBJ2-7 | . | TRBD2 | TRBV14 | TGTGCCAGCAGCTGGGGGGGAGTCTCCTACGAGCAGTACTTC | CASSWGGVSYEQYF
TRBJ2-2 | . | TRBD2 | TRBV11-3 | TGTGCCAGCAGCTCTCTAGCGGGCACCGGGGAGCTGTTTTTT | CASSSLAGTGELFF
TRBJ2-1 | . | TRBD2 | TRBV10-1 | TGCGCCAGCAGTGAGTCGGGAGCGGGGGGTCAGCAGTTCTTC | CASSESGAGGQQFF
TRBJ1-6 | . | . | TRBV27 | TGTGCCAGCAGTTTAACTACAGGGTTATCACCCCTCCACTTT | CASSLTTGLSPLHF
TRBJ1-2 | . | . | TRBV29-1 | TGCGGGGGGGCAGCTAACTATGGCTACACCTTC | CGGAANYGYTF
TRBJ1-5 | . | . | TRBV27 | TGTGCCAGCAGTTCTTATAGCAATCAGCCCCAGCATTTT | CASSSYSNQPQHF
TRBJ1-2 | . | TRBD1 | TRBV11-2 | TGTGCCAGCAGCTTCGGAGACAGGGCTAGCTACACCTTC | CASSFGDRASYTF
TRBJ2-5 | . | . | TRBV30 | TGTGCCTGGGGGCAGGGTACGGGAGAGACCCAGTACTTC | CAWGQGTGETQYF
TRBJ2-1 | . | TRBD1 | TRBV24-1 | TGTGCCACCAGTGACAATTCCCCGGGACAGGAAACCTCCAATGAGCAGTTCTTC | CATSDNSPGQETSNEQFF
TRBJ2-5 | . | TRBD1 | TRBV4-2 | TGTGCCAGCAGCCAAGCTGCCGGACAGGGGATAGAGACCCAGTACTTC | CASSQAAGQGIETQYF
TRBJ2-5 | . | TRBD2 | TRBV5-1 | TGCGCCAGCAGGTCCGGGGGGGTTCAAGAGACCCAGTACTTC | CASRSGGVQETQYF
TRBJ1-2 | few | TRBD1 | TRBV30 | TGTGCCTGGACCTGGGGCGGAACCGGGACAGTCGGCTACACCTTC | CAWTWGGTGTVGYTF
TRBJ2-7 | . | . | TRBV11-2 | TGTGCCAGCAGTCTACAGGGATTCTCCTACGAGCAGTACTTC | CASSLQGFSYEQYF
TRBJ1-2 | . | . | TRBV19 | TGTGCCAGTAAACTGCTCGGGAGAGGATATGGCTACACCTTC | CASKLLGRGYGYTF
TRBJ2-7 | . | . | TRBV7-9 | TGTGCCAGCAGCTTCACCGGAGCTTACGAGCAGTACTTC | CASSFTGAYEQYF
TRBJ1-3 | . | . | TRBV7-6 | TGTGCCAGCAGCCCTAATCGGTTAGCAGGGGCTGGAAACACCATATATTTT | CASSPNRLAGAGNTIYF
TRBJ1-4 | . | TRBD1 | TRBV19 | TGTGCCAGTAGAACCAGGGGGATTAATGAAAAACTGTTTTTT | CASRTRGINEKLFF
TRBJ2-3 | few | TRBD2 | TRBV10-1 | TGCGCCAGCAGTGAGTCCCAAGCGGGGGGCACAGATACGCAGTATTTT | CASSESQAGGTDTQYF
TRBJ2-4 | . | TRBD2 | TRBV6-1 | TGTGCCAGCAGTGAACCACTAGCGGGGGCCCAAAACATTCAGTACTTC | CASSEPLAGAQNIQYF
TRBJ2-5 | . | TRBD2 | TRBV9 | TGTGCCAGCGGGACCGGGACTAAAGAGACCCAGTACTTC | CASGTGTKETQYF
TRBJ2-3 | . | TRBD2 | TRBV6-4 | TGTGCCAGCAGTGACTCCGCGGGGGGGCTGGGCACAGATACGCAGTATTTT | CASSDSAGGLGTDTQYF
TRBJ2-7 | . | TRBD2 | TRBV19 | TGTGCCAGTAGTATGGGACTAGCAAGAAGCGAGCAGTACTTC | CASSMGLARSEQYF
TRBJ1-4 | . | TRBD1 | TRBV4-2 | TGTGCCAGCAGCCTTGGTTATACGACAGGGATTGTTTGGGAAAAACTGTTTTTT | CASSLGYTTGIVWEKLFF
TRBJ1-2 | once | TRBD1 | TRBV7-9 | TGTGCCAGCAGCTTAGGGGGGACAGGAAGCGGCTACACCTTC | CASSLGGTGSGYTF
TRBJ2-3 | . | TRBD1 | TRBV16 | TGTGCCAGCAGCCAATTGGGCAGGGGGCGGCCAGATACGCAGTATTTT | CASSQLGRGRPDTQYF
TRBJ2-2 | . | TRBD2 | TRBV7-9 | TGTGCCAGCAGCTTATCAGGCGGGGGGCCCGCCGGGGAGCTGTTTTTT | CASSLSGGGPAGELFF
TRBJ1-1 | . | . | TRBV5-1 | TGCGCCAGCAGGGATCCAGGGAACACTGAAGCTTTCTTT | CASRDPGNTEAFF
TRBJ1-1 | . | . | TRBV7-9 | TGTGCCAGCAGCCCATCACCGGGACAACTTTTGAACACTGAAGCTTTCTTT | CASSPSPGQLLNTEAFF
TRBJ1-2 | . | . | TRBV11-2 | TGTGCCAGCAGCTTAGACTTAGCTAACTATGGCTACACCTTC | CASSLDLANYGYTF
TRBJ2-1 | few | TRBD1 | TRBV5-6 | TGTGCCAGCAGGAAGAGTGGACAGGGGGTTTACAATGAGCAGTTCTTC | CASRKSGQGVYNEQFF
TRBJ2-6 | . | TRBD1 | TRBV29-1 | TGCAGCGTTCAGACAGGGAAGTATGGTAACAACGTCCTGACTTTC | CSVQTGKYGNNVLTF
TRBJ2-1 | . | . | TRBV7-3 | TGTGCCAGCAGCTTAAGCGGGATTGAGCAGTTCTTC | CASSLSGIEQFF
TRBJ1-5 | . | TRBD1 | TRBV28 | TGTGCCAGCAGTTTTGGGGACAGAGGTTTGGGGCCCCAGCATTTT | CASSFGDRGLGPQHF
TRBJ1-1 | . | . | TRBV2 | TGTGCCAGCACTCAAGAAGGGGCCGTGAACACTGAAGCTTTCTTT | CASTQEGAVNTEAFF
TRBJ1-1 | . | . | TRBV11-2 | TGTGCCAGCAGCTTAGAACCCGCAGAAACTGAAGCTTTCTTT | CASSLEPAETEAFF
TRBJ1-5 | . | . | TRBV7-8 | TGTGCCAGCAGCCAAGGTCAGGGCAATCAGCCCCAGCATTTT | CASSQGQGNQPQHF
TRBJ2-7 | . | . | TRBV14 | TGTGCCAGCAGCCAAGCCCAGGGTGGCGAGCAGTACTTC | CASSQAQGGEQYF
TRBJ2-2 | . | . | TRBV19 | TGTGCCAGTAGTATGAGGGTTTTTTACACCGGGGAGCTGTTTTTT | CASSMRVFYTGELFF
TRBJ2-2 | . | TRBD1 | TRBV28 | TGTGCCAGCAGCTTAGGGGGCGCGCACACCGGGGAGCTGTTTTTT | CASSLGGAHTGELFF
TRBJ2-3 | . | . | TRBV21-1 | TGTGCCAGCAGCAACTCCAGCGGGGGGGGAGTGACAGATACGCAGTATTTT | CASSNSSGGGVTDTQYF
TRBJ1-1 | . | . | TRBV4-2 | TGTGCCAGCAGCCAAGTTTATACGGGGGTCGCGGCTTTCTTT | CASSQVYTGVAAFF
TRBJ1-2 | . | . | TRBV6-1 | TGTGCCAGCAGTGAACGATTTGGCTCTCCAGGCTATGGCTACACCTTC | CASSERFGSPGYGYTF
TRBJ1-1 | . | TRBD1 | TRBV19 | TGTGCCAGTAGTTCACGGACAGGGGAAAAAGCTGAAGCTTTCTTT | CASSSRTGEKAEAFF
TRBJ2-2 | few | TRBD2 | TRBV7-3 | TGTGCCAGCAGCTCCCTAGCGGGGGGGAGAGGCACCGGGGAGCTGTTTTTT | CASSSLAGGRGTGELFF
TRBJ2-7 | . | . | TRBV5-8 | TGTGCCAGCAGCGGTTACAGGCCGACGAGACTTTTC | CASSGYRPTRLF
TRBJ2-7 | . | TRBD2 | TRBV2 | TGTGCCAGCAGTGGACTAGCGGGGGGTGGGCAGCAGTACTTC | CASSGLAGGGQQYF
TRBJ2-7 | . | TRBD2 | TRBV6-5 | TGTGCCAGCAGTTACGGGGCAGCGGGGGGGCACTACGAGCAGTACTTC | CASSYGAAGGHYEQYF
TRBJ2-3 | few | . | TRBV19 | TGTGCCAGTAGTAGCGCGGCCGTCCCAGATACGCAGTATTTT | CASSSAAVPDTQYF